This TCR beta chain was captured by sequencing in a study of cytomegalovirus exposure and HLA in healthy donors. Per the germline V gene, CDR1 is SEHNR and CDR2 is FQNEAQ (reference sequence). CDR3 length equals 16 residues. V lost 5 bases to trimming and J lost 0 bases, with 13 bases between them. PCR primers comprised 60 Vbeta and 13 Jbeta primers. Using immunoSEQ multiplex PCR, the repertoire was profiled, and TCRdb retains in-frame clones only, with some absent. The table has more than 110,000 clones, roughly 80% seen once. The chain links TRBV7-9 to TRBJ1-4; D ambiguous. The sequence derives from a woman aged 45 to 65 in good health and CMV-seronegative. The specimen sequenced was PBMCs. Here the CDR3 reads CASSGGWRTTNEKLFF. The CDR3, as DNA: TGTGCCAGCAGCGGAGGGTGGAGGACAACTAATGAAAAACTGTTTTTT.